The 27 T cell receptor beta chains reported below all come from one sample, sequenced in a study of CD8+CD57+ T cells in acquired aplastic anemia. It was genomic DNA that served as the template for profiling TCR beta VDJ and CDR3. In TCRdb, the reads were re-called with MiXCR into one record per CDR3 protein. The sample consists of hundreds of thousands of distinct CDR3 sequences, 82% of them appearing once. Whoever was chosen for sequencing had shown CD8+CD57+ cell expansion by flow cytometry. The source material was sorted CD4+, CD8+, or CD8+CD57+ T cells (not recorded which) from PBMCs. The receptor source for this set is a human donor with aplastic anemia.

In the case of this clonotype: The conserved phenylalanine or tryptophan is not found at the CDR3 terminus, so this likely reflects a read error. The chain recombines TRBV7-3 with TRBJ1-4; D remains ambiguous. This CDR3 comprises 15 residues. Germline values: CDR1 SGHTA, CDR2 FQGTGA. As DNA, the CDR3 is TGTGCCAGCTGCTTAAGCGCGACAACTAATGAAAAACTGTTTTCT. Protein product: CASCLSATTNEKLFS.

The chain is built from TRBV5-8 and TRBJ1-1, with D unresolved. Germline V gene lookup returns CDR1 SGHTS and CDR2 YDEGEE. This CDR3 contains 15 residues. Trimming removed 2 bases at V and 1 base at J, with 12 bases between. The CDR3 spells CASSFDIAGNTEAFF. The CDR3 bases are TGTGCCAGCAGCTTTGATATCGCAGGGAACACTGAAGCTTTCTTT.

This clonotype showed up just a few times. The junction and the germline gene differ at one end; a read error may be behind it. The chain is built from TRBV2 and TRBJ1-1; D might be TRBD1 (6 bases). The CDR3 has 14 amino acids. Germline V gene sequence: CDR1 SNHLY, CDR2 FYNNEI. Written as DNA, the CDR3 is TGTGCCAGCGGGGACGGGGGCACGGGTACGCAGTATTTTTTC. Its protein product is CASGDGGTGTQYFF. Full variable domain (outside the CDR3, taken from reference TRBV2 and TRBJ1-1): EPEVTQTPSHQVTQMGQEVILRCVPISNHLYFYWYRQILGQKVEFLVSFYNNEISEKSEIFDDQFSVERPDGSNFTLKIRSTKLEDSAMYFCASGDGGTGTQYFFGQGTRLTVV.

Comments on this clonotype: Compared with germline, one end of the junction differs, possibly owing to a read error. The CDR3 DNA sequence: TGTGCCAGCAGCTTAGGCGTAGCGCGAAGTCTGTCCTTC. It specifies CASSLGVARSLSF. The chain recombines TRBV11-3 with TRBJ2-1; D might be TRBD2 (5 bases). The CDR3 sequence is 13 residues long. Germline CDR1 is SGHNT and CDR2 is YENEEA.

The chain employs TRBV9 and TRBJ2-7, with D perhaps TRBD1 (6 bases). The CDR3 runs 14 residues. Germline CDR1 SGDLS, CDR2 YYNGEE. CDR3 protein: CASSVGGQSTDTHV. The CDR3 coding sequence is TGTGCCAGCAGCGTAGGGGGGCAGAGCACAGATACGCACGTC.

In regard to this clonotype: One junction end disagrees with the germline gene, perhaps due to a read error. DNA of the CDR3: TGTGCCAGCAGCTCGGGACACCACTGTCGTAGAGACCCATTT. As protein: CASSSGHHCRRDPF. This rearrangement joins TRBV7-9 to TRBJ2-3, with TRBD1 as a possible D gene (6 bases). Germline V CDR1 and CDR2: SEHNR, FQNEAQ (reference sequence). This CDR3 has 14 residues.

As regards this clonotype: Mismatch with germline at one junction end may stem from a read error. The rearrangement uses TRBV7-9 and TRBJ2-1; D unresolved. CDR3 length equals 14 residues. The germline CDR1 and CDR2 sequences are SEHNR and FQNEAQ (reference sequence). The CDR3 is CASSVERSVGSHYF. In DNA form, the CDR3 reads TGTGCCAGCAGCGTAGAGAGAAGCGTTGGTAGCCATTACTTC.

This chain uses TRBV20-1 with TRBJ2-7; 14 bases are a match to TRBD2. This CDR3 is built from 15 residues. Germline V lookup: CDR1 DFQATT, CDR2 SNEGSKA (reference sequence). J was trimmed by 3 bases and V by 5 bases; bases with no gene match: 6. CDR3 loop: CSAGQGTSGGYEQYF. The CDR3 region has the DNA TGCAGTGCTGGACAAGGGACTAGCGGGGGCTACGAGCAGTACTTC.

This chain joins TRBV5-6 and TRBJ1-5; D unresolved. Looked up from germline, CDR1 is SGHDT and CDR2 is YYEEEE. Trimming took 4 bases from V and 0 from J, leaving 8 bases between them. The CDR3 is 14 residues long. DNA for the CDR3: TGTGCCAGCAGCGTCCGCTATAGCAATCAGCCCCAGCATTTT. Protein: CASSVRYSNQPQHF.

With regard to this clonotype: The junction and the germline gene differ at one end; a read error may be behind it. The genes are TRBV7-6 and TRBJ2-7; D is uncertain. This CDR3 has 14 residues. In germline, CDR1 is SGHVS, CDR2 FNYEAQ. CDR3 in DNA: TGTGCCAGCAGCTTAGCCCCCACAGATACCGAGTATTTTTTC. This gives the protein CASSLAPTDTEYFF. Combining the CDR3 with reference TRBV7-6 and TRBJ2-7 gives the whole variable domain GAGVSQSPRYKVTKRGQDVALRCDPISGHVSLYWYRQALGQGPEFLTYFNYEAQQDKSGLPNDRFSAERPEGSISTLTIQRTEQRDSAMYRCASSLAPTDTEYFFGPGTRLTVT.

This sequence joins TRBV7-2 and TRBJ2-7; 7 bases are a match to TRBD1. CDR1 is SGHTA, CDR2 FQGNSA, per germline. The CDR3 contains 14 residues. The trim removed 10 bases at V and 9 bases at J, leaving 18 bases unmatched. CDR3 bases: TGTGCCACCGGCTTAGGGGGCGTTCCCGATACGCAGTACTTC. This gives the protein CATGLGGVPDTQYF.

Turning to this clonotype: At one boundary the junction diverges from the germline segment, which might be a read error. This chain links TRBV7-9 with TRBJ1-1; D remains unclear. CDR3 size: 15 residues. CDR1 is SEHNR and CDR2 is FQNEAQ in the germline V gene (reference sequence). The CDR3 DNA reads as TGTGCCAGCAGCTCAGCAGATACGCGGAACTCTGAAGCTTTCTTT. Protein product: CASSSADTRNSEAFF. Together with reference TRBV7-9 and TRBJ1-1, the CDR3 gives the full variable domain: DTGVSQNPRHKITKRGQNVTFRCDPISEHNRLYWYRQTLGQGPEFLTYFQNEAQLEKSRLLSDRFSAERPKGSFSTLEIQRTEQGDSAMYLCASSSADTRNSEAFFGQGTRLTVV.

V usage is TRBV11-2 and J usage is TRBJ2-7, with D possibly called TRBD1 or TRBD2 (7 bases each). The CDR3 has 18 amino acids. In germline, CDR1 is SGHAT, CDR2 FQNNGV. V gave up 11 bases and J gave up 1 base, with 30 bases separating them. As DNA, the CDR3 is TGTGCCCGGCAGATCGGAAGAGCGGGGACAGCCCTTTCCTACGAGCAGTACGTC. Translated, it gives CARQIGRAGTALSYEQYV.

Comment on this clonotype: Germline is not matched at one junction end, which may reflect a read error. The V call is TRBV11-3, the J call TRBJ2-3; TRBD1 matches 8 bases. There are 13 residues in the CDR3. Germline lookup yields CDR1 SGHNT and CDR2 YENEEA. The CDR3 DNA sequence: TGTGCCAGCGGCTTCGATGGGACAGGTACGCAGTATTTT. Protein: CASGFDGTGTQYF.

The chain's CDR3 is CASSYSKGPDTQYF. For the CDR3, the DNA is TGTGCCAGCAGTTACTCGAAAGGTCCCGATACGCAGTATTTT. This chain links TRBV5-4 with TRBJ2-3; no reliable D call. The CDR3 has 14 amino acids. Germline V gene lookup returns CDR1 SGHNT and CDR2 YYREEE (reference sequence). Trimming stripped 5 bases from V and 6 bases from J, with 16 bases between. Looking up the rest from reference TRBV5-4 and TRBJ2-3 gives the full variable domain: ETGVTQSPTHLIKTRGQQVTLRCSSQSGHNTVSWYQQALGQGPQFIFQYYREEENGRGNFPPRFSGLQFPNYSSELNVNALELDDSALYLCASSYSKGPDTQYFGPGTRLTVL.

Turning to this clonotype: This likely comes from a read error, as the CDR3 has no conserved phenylalanine or tryptophan at its end. It is unclear where the CDR3 begins or ends on the DNA, so no DNA is shown, and the CDR3 is as TCRdb lists it. V is TRBV19 and J is TRBJ2-1; TRBD1, the table's D call, lacks a check against the DNA. The CDR3 length is 15 residues, termini included. CDR1 LNHDA and CDR2 SQIVND come from the germline V gene (reference sequence). CDR3 region: CASTKQGDDRAEGRY.

As regards this clonotype: Compared with germline, one end of the junction differs, possibly owing to a read error. The CDR3 region is CASSLGANRGYNF. CDR3 DNA: TGTGCCAGCAGCTTGGGGGCGAATCGGGGCTACAACTTC. This chain uses TRBV11-1 with TRBJ1-2, with a possible D match to TRBD1 (6 bases). The CDR3 extends over 13 amino acids. The germline gives CDR1 SGHAT, CDR2 FQDESV (reference sequence).

The chain couples TRBV9 to TRBJ2-3, with 9 bases fitting TRBD2. This CDR3 has 13 amino acids. V trimming: 7 bases; J trimming: 14 bases; junction bases outside the gene matches: 14. Germline-derived CDR1 and CDR2 are SGDLS and YYNGEE. The CDR3 coding sequence is TGTGCCAGCGGGGTAGCGGGAGCGGCAACGACGTATTTT. Protein sequence: CASGVAGAATTYF. The whole variable domain, remainder taken from reference TRBV9 and TRBJ2-3, is DSGVTQTPKHLITATGQRVTLRCSPRSGDLSVYWYQQSLDQGLQFLIQYYNGEERAKGNILERFSAQQFPDLHSELNLSSLELGDSALYFCASGVAGAATTYFGPGTRLTVL.

The V gene is TRBV7-2, the J gene TRBJ2-7; D gene ambiguous. This CDR3 comprises 11 residues. Trimming shortened V by 1 base and J by 5 bases, and 3 bases separated the two germline ends. In germline, CDR1 is SGHTA, CDR2 FQGNSA. Here the CDR3 DNA reads TGTGCCAGCAGCTTAGAGGACGAGCAGTACTTC. Translation gives CASSLEDEQYF.

This chain connects TRBV7-2 to TRBJ2-3; 7 nucleotides line up with TRBD2. The CDR3 is 16 amino acids. After removal of 3 bases from V and 11 bases from J, the junction contained 17 bases not matched to a gene. Germline CDR1 SGHTA, CDR2 FQGNSA. CDR3 in DNA: TGTGCCAGCAGCTTGCAAGGAAGCGGGGAGAACGGTGAGCAGTATTTT. It encodes CASSLQGSGENGEQYF.

The table lists this clonotype with a few counts. The chain recombines TRBV7-8 with TRBJ2-3; possibly TRBD2 for D (5 bases). CDR1 is SGHVS and CDR2 is FQNEAQ in the germline V gene. Trimming removed 8 bases from V and 9 bases from J, with 18 bases in between. The length of the CDR3 is 13 residues. The CDR3 DNA reads as TGTGCCAGCGGGGTCGCGGGCAGACACACGCAGTATTTT. Its protein is CASGVAGRHTQYF.

The CDR3 region is CASSLGVPGEQYF. The CDR3 nucleotides are TGTGCCAGTAGTCTGGGGGTCCCGGGCGAGCAGTACTTC. V and J are TRBV19 and TRBJ2-7; the D gene could be TRBD1 or TRBD2 (5 bases each). The CDR3 is made up of 13 amino acids. Germline CDR1 is LNHDA and CDR2 is SQIVND (reference sequence). The V and J ends lost 5 bases and 6 bases respectively, with 14 bases between them.

The chain employs TRBV9 and TRBJ2-3, with TRBD1 identical over 7 bases. The CDR3 contains 14 residues. CDR1 is SGDLS and CDR2 is YYNGEE in the germline V gene. J gave up 13 bases and V 4 bases, and 15 bases lay outside the gene matches. The CDR3 nucleotides are TGTGCCAGCAGCTCACAAGGACAGGTGGCGGATGAGTATTTT. Amino acids: CASSSQGQVADEYF. Full variable domain (rest looked up from reference TRBV9 and TRBJ2-3): DSGVTQTPKHLITATGQRVTLRCSPRSGDLSVYWYQQSLDQGLQFLIQYYNGEERAKGNILERFSAQQFPDLHSELNLSSLELGDSALYFCASSSQGQVADEYFGPGTRLTVL.

In this sample, this clonotype turned up once. This CDR3 is missing its conserved last phenylalanine or tryptophan, likely due to a read error. The DNA is omitted, as the CDR3 cannot be located on it reliably, and the CDR3 follows TCRdb's listing. V usage is TRBV7-2 and J usage is TRBJ2-3; the table's TRBD1 call for D was not verified on the DNA. From germline, CDR1 is SGHTA and CDR2 FQGNSA. Both ends counted, the CDR3 spans 13 residues. CDR3 residues: CASSPGAGGRNEQ.

The chain has TRBV2 and TRBJ2-3; D is unresolved. Germline V gives CDR1 SNHLY, CDR2 FYNNEI. V was cut by 11 bases and J by 1 base, with 13 bases left in between. The CDR3 totals 13 residues. This CDR3 is CACGSSGTDTQYF. DNA of the CDR3: TGTGCCTGCGGCAGCAGCGGCACAGATACGCAGTATTTT.

Note on this clonotype: The missing conserved phenylalanine or tryptophan at the end of this CDR3 makes a read error likely. The rearrangement joins TRBV2 to TRBJ2-2, with 7 bases that match TRBD1. The CDR3 is 14 residues long. Trimming took 8 bases from V and 12 from J; bases not matched to a gene: 15. Germline V lookup: CDR1 SNHLY, CDR2 FYNNEI. The CDR3 sequence: CASGEGGTGKQLFC. CDR3 nucleotides: TGTGCCAGCGGGGAAGGGGGCACGGGAAAGCAGCTGTTTTGC.

This clonotype came up once. A junction end diverges from the germline sequence, so it may reflect a read error. This chain links TRBV7-8 with TRBJ2-2; possible D gene TRBD2, 6 bases. The CDR3 extends over 12 amino acids. CDR1 and CDR2 (germline): SGHVS, FQNEAQ. CDR3: CASSLGLGSRFF. The CDR3 coding sequence is TGCGCCAGCAGCCTAGGGCTCGGGAGCCGGTTTTTT.